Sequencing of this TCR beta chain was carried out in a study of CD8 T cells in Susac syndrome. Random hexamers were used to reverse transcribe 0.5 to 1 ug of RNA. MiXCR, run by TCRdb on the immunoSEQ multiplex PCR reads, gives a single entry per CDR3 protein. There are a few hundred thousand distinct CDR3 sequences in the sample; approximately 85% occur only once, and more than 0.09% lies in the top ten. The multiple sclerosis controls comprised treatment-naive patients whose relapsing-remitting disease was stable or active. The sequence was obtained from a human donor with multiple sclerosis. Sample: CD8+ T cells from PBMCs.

In DNA form, the CDR3 reads TGTGCCAGTAGTGCTGGCCGGGGGGGGTACAATGAGCAGTTCTTC. Its translation: CASSAGRGGYNEQFF. The rearrangement uses TRBV19 and TRBJ2-1; 8 bases are a match to TRBD2. The CDR3 has 15 amino acids. CDR1 LNHDA and CDR2 SQIVND come from the germline V gene (reference sequence). V shed 5 bases and J 4 bases; nucleotides not matched to a gene: 7.